This TCR beta chain was found in a study of cytotoxic CD8 clonotypes in ibrutinib-treated CLL (dated by TCRdb to about 2021). Study-level background: In this cohort, some 16 patients were treatment-naive and more than 9 were relapsed/refractory, while roughly 18 had unmutated IGHV. Partial responses were observed in roughly 25 patients and complete responses in 2; after a median follow-up of 68 months, remission was maintained in 15 or so patients and progression was observed in approximately twelve. An average of around 250,000 productive templates and 94,082 productive rearrangements was obtained per sample. Longitudinal samples were available for about 30% of the roughly 86 trial participants. Cryopreserved peripheral blood mononuclear cells were collected before treatment, at response, and at either disease progression or sustained remission. All remission and progressive disease samples were collected while patients were still receiving ibrutinib. Response samples were obtained after a median of 12 months of treatment, with a range of roughly 6 to 36 months.

Study-level results and caveats: Sampling times were not matched between patients in sustained remission and patients whose disease was progressing, and lymph node repertoires were not examined. Public clonotypes were rare and either shrank or stayed stable during treatment, and the rise in clonality at ibrutinib response reflected expansion of private clonotypes. Baseline clonality was found to be higher than that of age-matched healthy donors and was strongly correlated with circulating CD8+ T-cell counts. Clonality rose at ibrutinib response, remained stable during sustained remission, and dropped back toward baseline at progression.

The time point label of this sample denotes: progressive disease on ibrutinib. For TCR beta library preparation, 1.5 to 2 micrograms of genomic DNA was extracted from cryopreserved PBMCs. High-throughput TCR beta sequencing was performed on longitudinal blood samples from CLL patients receiving ibrutinib monotherapy. The patients took part in an open-label, single-center phase 2 trial of ibrutinib monotherapy. Each clonotype received, on average, approximately 9.9x coverage in deep resolution sequencing performed on a MiSeq, where the target depth lay between 1 in 1 million and 1 in 200,000 T cells. TCR beta libraries were generated with the immunoSEQ hsTCRB Kit. In the authors' own workflow: ImmunoSEQ Data Assistant and ImmunoSEQ Analyzer were used for data analysis, and V, D and J genes were assigned according to IMGT definitions. Clonality, with values ranging from 0 to 1, was calculated as one minus the normalized Shannon entropy of productive rearrangement frequencies. Only overrepresented clonotypes making up at least 0.05% of each patient's repertoire were included in the public clonotype analysis. About a dozen repertoires from age-matched healthy donors, obtained from immuneACCESS, served as clonality controls. TCRdb took this table from immuneACCESS and kept in-frame rearrangements with V and J called. Such tables lack part of the clones; where checked against another copy, unresolved V genes explain under half of the gap, and the rest is unexplained. That table is the source of V, J and clone size, and D and trimming were worked out from the DNA. The sample includes roughly 42,000 clones, with around 67% observed a single time. In total, the top ten clones hold 6% to 8% of the sample.

In regard to this clone: The antigen this receptor binds is unknown. Nothing much larger sits one base from this clone, and base qualities are not available.

V ends up 5 bases short and J 4 bases short, with an unmatched junction base count of 6. The CDR3 sequence holds 14 residues, the cysteine and phenylalanine included. CDR3 DNA is the only sequence kept; it has 42 bases, read in frame from the first base. CDR1 MDHEN and CDR2 SYDVKM are derived from the germline V gene. The material sequenced was PBMCs, taken at disease progression, from a patient treated with ibrutinib. Here the chain combines TRBV28 and TRBJ1-2; the junction holds 8 bases that match TRBD1. This TCR derives from a human donor with chronic lymphocytic leukemia. The CDR3 here reads CASSAPGGGYGYTF. The DNA sequence is as follows: TGTGCCAGCAGTGCGCCAGGGGGCGGCTATGGCTACACCTTC.